Presented here are 27 T cell receptor beta chains from one specimen sequenced in a study of cytomegalovirus exposure and HLA in healthy donors. This PCR relied on a set of 60 Vbeta primers and 13 Jbeta primers. Assay used: immunoSEQ multiplex PCR; TCRdb lists only in-frame clones, some missing. The table has roughly 130,000 clones, more than 80% seen once. The sequenced sample was PBMCs. Receptor source: a man aged 25-40 years in good health and CMV-seronegative.

The chain couples TRBV28 to TRBJ2-7; no definite D call. V was cut by 4 bases and J by 6 bases, with 10 bases left in between. The CDR3 extends over 12 amino acids. From germline, CDR1 is MDHEN and CDR2 SYDVKM. This chain's CDR3 is CASSSQFGEQYF. As DNA, the CDR3 is TGTGCCAGCAGTTCCCAGTTTGGCGAGCAGTACTTC.

This clone was detected a few times. The chain recombines TRBV4-1 with TRBJ2-7; 10 nucleotides agree with TRBD2. This CDR3 contains 14 residues. Germline V gives CDR1 MGHRA, CDR2 YSYEKL. The trim removed 4 bases at V and 3 bases at J, leaving 3 bases unmatched. This CDR3 is CASSPGLAIYEQYF. The DNA for the CDR3 is TGCGCCAGCAGCCCGGGACTAGCGATCTACGAGCAGTACTTC.

The chain has TRBV19 and TRBJ1-1; unclear D gene. Germline V gives CDR1 LNHDA, CDR2 SQIVND (reference sequence). V lost 5 bases to trimming and J lost 4 bases, with 14 bases between them. The CDR3 contains 14 residues. The CDR3 coding sequence is TGTGCCAGTAGTCGTAATCGGGATGCCACTGAAGCTTTCTTT. It specifies CASSRNRDATEAFF.

This clone was seen a handful of times. V gene TRBV28 combines with J gene TRBJ1-5; no clear D. Germline V gives CDR1 MDHEN, CDR2 SYDVKM. The CDR3 covers 15 residues. V lost 8 bases, J lost 5 bases, and 19 bases lay in between. The CDR3 nucleotides read TGTGCCAGCCGATCCGGGTCGGCCGACTATCAGCCCCAGCATTTT. Translated: CASRSGSADYQPQHF.

The chain has TRBV28 and TRBJ2-5; TRBD1 aligns across 9 bases. J was trimmed by 2 bases and V by 5 bases; bases with no gene match: 9. Germline CDR1 MDHEN, CDR2 SYDVKM. The CDR3 length is 16 residues. The DNA for the CDR3 is TGTGCCAGCAGTACAAACAGGGGGCGTTGGCAAGAGACCCAGTACTTC. It yields the protein CASSTNRGRWQETQYF.

V is TRBV7-2 and J is TRBJ2-7; the D gene is possibly TRBD2 (5 bases). CDR1 and CDR2 from the germline V gene are SGHTA and FQGNSA. The CDR3 length is 15 residues. Trimming cost V 2 bases and J 5 bases, with 16 bases left between them. The CDR3 sequence is CASSLRRTSLNEQYF. The CDR3 DNA follows: TGTGCCAGCAGCTTACGTCGGACTTCGTTAAACGAGCAGTACTTC.

J is TRBJ2-7 and V is TRBV5-6; 7 nucleotides agree with TRBD1. The CDR3 length is 16 residues. Trimming at V came to 0 bases and at J to 7 bases, leaving 13 bases not matched to a gene. Germline loops: CDR1 SGHDT, CDR2 YYEEEE. The CDR3 nucleotides read TGTGCCAGCAGCTTGGATGTCACAGGGGCCCCTCGAGAGCAGTACTTC. Residues: CASSLDVTGAPREQYF.

The gene calls are TRBV28 and TRBJ2-7; possibly TRBD2 for D (6 bases). Germline V gene lookup returns CDR1 MDHEN and CDR2 SYDVKM. The CDR3 sequence is 13 residues long. Trimming shortened V by 3 bases and J by 4 bases, and 10 bases separated the two germline ends. The CDR3 DNA reads TGTGCCAGCAGTTTTGGGGGGTTATACGAGCAGTACTTC. Translated, it gives CASSFGGLYEQYF.

The chain recombines TRBV10-2 with TRBJ2-7, with 10 bases identical to TRBD2. This CDR3 is 16 amino acids long. Trimming cost V 4 bases and J 6 bases; bases outside gene matches: 12. Germline V gene data show CDR1 as WSHSY and CDR2 as SAAADI. The DNA of the CDR3 is TGCGCCAGCAGTGGGGAGCGGGAGGGCCCCCTGGTCGAGCAGTACTTC. The encoded protein is CASSGEREGPLVEQYF.

The rearrangement joins TRBV5-6 to TRBJ2-3; D remains unclear. CDR3 length: 16 amino acids. The V gene's germline CDR1 is SGHDT and CDR2 YYEEEE. The V and J ends lost 3 bases and 0 bases respectively, with 14 bases between them. The CDR3 DNA reads TGTGCCAGCAGCTCGTACTATACTGGGAGCACAGATACGCAGTATTTT. Its protein is CASSSYYTGSTDTQYF.

The V call is TRBV4-1, the J call TRBJ1-2; 9 nucleotides line up with TRBD1. Trimming took 4 bases from V and 7 from J; bases not matched to a gene: 13. CDR3 size: 16 residues. Per germline, CDR1 MGHRA and CDR2 YSYEKL. CDR3 amino acids: CASSLLTGTGYGGYTF. Written as DNA, the CDR3 is TGCGCCAGCAGCCTCCTAACCGGGACAGGGTACGGTGGCTACACCTTC.

This clone was seen once. The J gene is TRBJ2-5, the V gene TRBV10-3; 7 nucleotides agree with TRBD2. The CDR3 is made up of 15 amino acids. Germline V gives CDR1 ENHRY, CDR2 SYGVKD. V lost 6 bases and J lost 0; bases outside the gene matches: 7. The CDR3 DNA reads TGTGCCATCAGAGGGAGCGGGACCTACCAAGAGACCCAGTACTTC. As protein: CAIRGSGTYQETQYF.

The chain has TRBV7-6 and TRBJ1-1; TRBD1 matches at 7 bases. Germline V gives CDR1 SGHVS, CDR2 FNYEAQ. Trimming removed 4 bases from V and 5 bases from J; junction bases left unmatched: 7. The CDR3 sequence is 14 residues long. DNA for the CDR3: TGTGCCAGCAGCTGGCGACAGGGTCCGACTGAAGCTTTCTTT. As protein: CASSWRQGPTEAFF.

J is TRBJ2-1 and V is TRBV19, with 8 nucleotides matching TRBD1. This CDR3 contains 15 residues. CDR1 and CDR2 (germline): LNHDA, SQIVND (reference sequence). Germline trimming cut 7 bases from V and 3 bases from J; bases unmatched to any gene: 8. The CDR3 protein is CASTEDRGNYNEQFF. CDR3 DNA sequence: TGTGCCAGTACCGAAGACAGGGGCAACTACAATGAGCAGTTCTTC.

The J gene is TRBJ2-1, the V gene TRBV11-2; 10 nucleotides agree with TRBD2. The V segment lost 5 bases and the J segment 7 bases; nucleotides outside the gene matches: 5. The CDR3 contains 14 residues. The germline V gene encodes CDR1 SGHAT and CDR2 FQNNGV. CDR3 amino acids: CASSLIAGGNEQFF. CDR3 sequence (DNA): TGTGCCAGCAGCCTTATAGCGGGAGGAAATGAGCAGTTCTTC.

The chain joins TRBV27 to TRBJ2-5, with 10 bases that match TRBD1. The V gene's germline CDR1 is MNHEY and CDR2 SMNVEV (reference sequence). This CDR3 is built from 17 residues. The trim removed 3 bases at V and 5 bases at J, leaving 12 bases unmatched. CDR3: CASSLTGGAELDETQYF. CDR3 nucleotide sequence: TGTGCCAGCAGTTTGACAGGGGGCGCTGAATTAGATGAGACCCAGTACTTC.

This clone was seen a few times. The CDR3 here is CASRQGENTEAFF. In DNA form, the CDR3 reads TGTGCCAGCAGGCAGGGGGAGAACACTGAAGCTTTCTTT. The chain combines TRBV2 with TRBJ1-1; 7 nucleotides align to TRBD1. V lost 6 bases and J lost 1; bases outside the gene matches: 2. This CDR3 has 13 residues. The germline gives CDR1 SNHLY, CDR2 FYNNEI.

This clone has only one observation. V usage is TRBV30 and J usage is TRBJ1-2; TRBD1 agrees at 10 bases. Germline trimming cut 4 bases from V and 7 bases from J; bases unmatched to any gene: 9. Per the germline V gene, CDR1 is GTSNPN and CDR2 is SVGIG (reference sequence). The CDR3 covers 14 residues. The CDR3 loop is CAWNLDRGLCGYTF. The CDR3 DNA is TGTGCCTGGAACTTAGACAGGGGGCTGTGTGGCTACACCTTC.

The chain recombines TRBV4-3 with TRBJ2-5; 11 nucleotides line up with TRBD2. CDR1 and CDR2 from the germline V gene are LGHNA and YSLEER. The CDR3 totals 15 residues. V dropped 3 bases and J dropped 1; count of bases not matched to a gene: 1. CDR3 coding DNA: TGCGCCAGCAGCCACGGGACTAGCGGCCAAGAGACCCAGTACTTC. Amino acids: CASSHGTSGQETQYF.

The CDR3 DNA follows: TGTGCCACCAGCAGAGATACAGGGTCTCGAGAGACCCAGTACTTC. This gives the protein CATSRDTGSRETQYF. This rearrangement joins TRBV15 to TRBJ2-5; TRBD1 is a possible D gene (6 bases). CDR1 and CDR2 (germline): LNHNV, YYDKDF (reference sequence). V was shortened by 0 bases and J by 4 bases, with 12 bases between the two germline ends. The CDR3 has 15 amino acids. The entire variable domain, with the rest obtained from reference TRBV15 and TRBJ2-5, is as follows: DAMVIQNPRYQVTQFGKPVTLSCSQTLNHNVMYWYQQKSSQAPKLLFHYYDKDFNNEADTPDNFQSRRPNTSFCFLDIRSPGLGDTAMYLCATSRDTGSRETQYFGPGTRLLVL.

This chain connects TRBV6-6 to TRBJ2-7, with TRBD2 identical over 8 bases. V was pared by 6 bases and J by 7 bases, with 5 bases of the junction left unmatched. The CDR3 sequence is 12 residues long. Germline V gene sequence: CDR1 MNHNY, CDR2 SVGAGI (reference sequence). The CDR3 here is CASRSQREEQYF. CDR3 sequence (DNA): TGTGCCAGCAGATCGCAGCGGGAGGAGCAGTACTTC.

This CDR3 reads CASSYSLTGGYTF. CDR3 DNA: TGTGCCAGCAGTTACTCTTTAACTGGTGGCTACACCTTC. J is TRBJ1-2 and V is TRBV6-5; the D is unclear. The CDR3 consists of 13 residues. The V end was cut by 0 bases, the J end by 7 bases, with 9 bases between. Germline assignment: CDR1 MNHEY and CDR2 SVGAGI.

The rearrangement links TRBV18 to TRBJ2-1; D not certain. Germline values: CDR1 KGHSH, CDR2 LQKENI. The length of the CDR3 is 14 residues. Trimming removed 2 bases at V and 9 bases at J, with 14 bases between. Here the CDR3 reads CASSPAAARIEQFF. CDR3 in DNA: TGTGCCAGCTCACCAGCCGCTGCGAGGATTGAGCAGTTCTTC.

A word on this clone: Additional DNA sequences in this sample encode the identical CDR3. The rearrangement uses TRBV7-2 and TRBJ2-5; 10 bases line up with TRBD2. Germline V lookup: CDR1 SGHTA, CDR2 FQGNSA. This CDR3 contains 14 residues. The ends lost 5 bases at V and 2 bases at J; junction bases unmatched: 2. For the CDR3, the DNA is TGTGCCAGCAGCAGGACTAGCGGACAAGAGACCCAGTACTTC. Translating it yields CASSRTSGQETQYF.

The V call is TRBV19, the J call TRBJ1-3, with TRBD1 identical over 10 bases. Germline CDR1 reads LNHDA; CDR2 reads SQIVND (reference sequence). V shed 5 bases and J 1 base; nucleotides not matched to a gene: 5. The CDR3 runs 16 residues. The CDR3 protein is CASSPRDRGSGNTIYF. The CDR3 coding sequence is TGTGCCAGTAGTCCAAGGGACAGGGGATCTGGAAACACCATATATTTT.

The chain uses TRBV6-1 and TRBJ1-3; D call uncertain. Germline V lookup: CDR1 MNHNS, CDR2 SASEGT. V was trimmed by 1 base and J by 0 bases, leaving 10 bases between them. This CDR3 comprises 16 residues. As DNA, the CDR3 is TGTGCCAGCAGTGAAGTCGGTCTGAACTCTGGAAACACCATATATTTT. Its protein product is CASSEVGLNSGNTIYF.

The chain carries TRBV5-1 and TRBJ2-7; the D gene is possibly TRBD2 (7 bases). The CDR3 is 15 residues long. The germline CDR1 and CDR2 sequences are SGHRS and YFSETQ. Trimming left V 4 bases short and J 0 bases short, with 14 bases between. This chain's CDR3 is CASSPRGGNSYEQYF. DNA of the CDR3: TGCGCCAGCAGCCCAAGGGGGGGAAACTCCTACGAGCAGTACTTC. Combining the CDR3 with reference TRBV5-1 and TRBJ2-7 gives the whole variable domain KAGVTQTPRYLIKTRGQQVTLSCSPISGHRSVSWYQQTPGQGLQFLFEYFSETQRNKGNFPGRFSGRQFSNSRSEMNVSTLELGDSALYLCASSPRGGNSYEQYFGPGTRLTVT.